This T cell receptor (beta chain) was retrieved from a study of OX40 agonist ivuxolimab in advanced cancers. As for the study in general: The patients received ivuxolimab by intravenous route every 2 weeks at 0.01 to 10 mg/kg.

With respect to this clone: Its antigen is undetermined.

Study-wide results and limits: In the expanded peripheral T cells, antigen specificity was never determined.

Blood draws occurred at baseline, cycle 4 day 1, and cycle 7 day 1. TCRdb's table, derived via immunoSEQ multiplex PCR, lists solely in-frame clones and lacks some. The sample includes tens of thousands of clones, more than 85% of them seen just once. Trimming cost V 4 bases and J 10 bases, with 15 bases left between them. CDR1 MNHEY and CDR2 SMNVEV come from the germline V gene (reference sequence). The CDR3 consists of 13 residues. This receptor was taken from an adult with an advanced solid tumor such as melanoma, head and neck, liver or kidney cancer. This chain joins TRBV27 and TRBJ2-3, with no clear D. The specimen was CD4+ or CD8+ T cells sorted from blood, collected in a trial of the OX40 agonist ivuxolimab. The CDR3 here is CASSSTNSFAQYF. The CDR3, as DNA: TGTGCCAGCAGTTCCACAAACTCTTTTGCGCAGTATTTT.